The rows below give T cell receptor beta chains drawn from one sample of a study of vaccination and CD4 T cells after COVID-19. TCRdb recomputed calls from the PCR reads with MiXCR, one row per CDR3 protein. The table lists approximately 13,000 distinct CDR3 sequences, 40% to 65% of them singletons. Their antigen targets remain unknown. The starting material was CD4+ T cells from blood, cultured in vitro, obtained before SARS-CoV-2 vaccination. These receptors originate from a human donor who had recovered from COVID-19. Each CDR3 is given with its conserved first and last residue. Fields, in order: CDR3 protein, CDR3 DNA, clone size, V gene, J gene, CDR3 length, D gene. The D gene is left open where the match is weak. Size values are once, few and many counts, or a class for expanded clones, and some rows have none.

CDR3aa: CASSLSGRFQIDQPQHF
CDR3nt: TGTGCCAGCAGTTTATCCGGCCGGTTTCAGATCGATCAGCCCCAGCATTTT
abundance: few
v_gene: TRBV27
j_gene: TRBJ1-5
len: 17
d_gene: -

CDR3aa: CASSPTARNEQFF
CDR3nt: TGTGCCAGCAGCCCTACAGCGAGGAATGAGCAGTTCTTC
abundance: -
v_gene: TRBV7-3
j_gene: TRBJ2-1
len: 13
d_gene: -

CDR3aa: CAISSGTGTIYGYTF
CDR3nt: TGTGCCATCAGTTCCGGGACAGGAACCATCTATGGCTACACCTTC
abundance: -
v_gene: TRBV10-3
j_gene: TRBJ1-2
len: 15
d_gene: TRBD1

CDR3aa: CASSPKIDTGNQPQHF
CDR3nt: TGTGCCAGCAGCCCGAAAATCGACACGGGGAATCAGCCCCAGCATTTT
abundance: -
v_gene: TRBV7-6
j_gene: TRBJ1-5
len: 16
d_gene: -

CDR3aa: CASSPLGSASYEQYF
CDR3nt: TGCGCCAGCAGTCCACTAGGGTCAGCCTCCTACGAGCAGTACTTC
abundance: medium-sized
v_gene: TRBV10-2
j_gene: TRBJ2-7
len: 15
d_gene: -

CDR3aa: CASKGGGRTEAFF
CDR3nt: TGTGCCAGCAAGGGGGGCGGGCGCACTGAAGCTTTCTTT
abundance: -
v_gene: TRBV28
j_gene: TRBJ1-1
len: 13
d_gene: -

CDR3aa: CASRGDRGTFQETQYF
CDR3nt: TGTGCCAGCAGGGGGGACAGGGGGACATTTCAAGAGACCCAGTACTTC
abundance: -
v_gene: TRBV6-2/TRBV6-3
j_gene: TRBJ2-5
len: 16
d_gene: TRBD1

CDR3aa: CASSLGQGLSSYEQYF
CDR3nt: TGTGCCAGCAGTTTGGGCCAAGGACTTAGCTCCTACGAGCAGTACTTC
abundance: -
v_gene: TRBV27
j_gene: TRBJ2-7
len: 16
d_gene: -

CDR3aa: CASSSSGHEQYF
CDR3nt: TGTGCCAGCAGCTCTAGCGGACACGAGCAGTACTTC
abundance: -
v_gene: TRBV27
j_gene: TRBJ2-7
len: 12
d_gene: TRBD2

CDR3aa: CASSISMNTEAFF
CDR3nt: TGTGCCAGTAGTATTTCCATGAACACTGAAGCTTTCTTT
abundance: -
v_gene: TRBV19
j_gene: TRBJ1-1
len: 13
d_gene: -

CDR3aa: CASSIEGVPRPQHF
CDR3nt: TGTGCCAGTAGTATAGAGGGGGTCCCACGGCCCCAGCATTTT
abundance: few
v_gene: TRBV19
j_gene: TRBJ1-5
len: 14
d_gene: -

CDR3aa: CASSPRTAYEKLFF
CDR3nt: TGTGCCAGCAGCCCCAGGACAGCCTATGAAAAACTGTTTTTT
abundance: -
v_gene: TRBV5-8
j_gene: TRBJ1-4
len: 14
d_gene: -

CDR3aa: CASSSRAGDYGYTF
CDR3nt: TGTGCCAGCAGCTCCAGGGCAGGGGACTATGGCTACACCTTC
abundance: -
v_gene: TRBV5-4
j_gene: TRBJ1-2
len: 14
d_gene: -

CDR3aa: CATSGPPRGGAFEQFF
CDR3nt: TGTGCCACCAGCGGACCTCCGCGTGGGGGGGCTTTTGAGCAGTTCTTC
abundance: once
v_gene: TRBV15
j_gene: TRBJ2-1
len: 16
d_gene: -

CDR3aa: CASSEVSSYEQYF
CDR3nt: TGTGCCAGCAGTGAAGTCAGTAGCTACGAGCAGTACTTC
abundance: few
v_gene: TRBV2
j_gene: TRBJ2-7
len: 13
d_gene: -

CDR3aa: CSASREGTNTEAFF
CDR3nt: TGCAGTGCTAGCAGGGAAGGAACAAACACTGAAGCTTTCTTT
abundance: -
v_gene: TRBV20-1
j_gene: TRBJ1-1
len: 14
d_gene: -

CDR3aa: CASRDRASGANVLTF
CDR3nt: TGTGCCAGCAGGGACCGGGCCTCTGGGGCCAACGTCCTGACTTTC
abundance: -
v_gene: TRBV2
j_gene: TRBJ2-6
len: 15
d_gene: -

CDR3aa: CASTPRRGQNYGYTF
CDR3nt: TGTGCCAGCACCCCCAGGAGGGGACAGAACTATGGCTACACCTTC
abundance: -
v_gene: TRBV6-1
j_gene: TRBJ1-2
len: 15
d_gene: TRBD1

CDR3aa: CASSPTGLANYGYTF
CDR3nt: TGTGCCAGCAGCCCGACGGGACTAGCTAACTATGGCTACACCTTC
abundance: -
v_gene: TRBV7-2
j_gene: TRBJ1-2
len: 15
d_gene: -

CDR3aa: CASSETQNYGYTF
CDR3nt: TGTGCCAGCAGTGAAACACAAAACTATGGCTACACCTTC
abundance: few
v_gene: TRBV6-1
j_gene: TRBJ1-2
len: 13
d_gene: -

CDR3aa: CASSLAAGGPNEQFF
CDR3nt: TGTGCCAGCAGCTTAGCCGCGGGAGGCCCCAATGAGCAGTTCTTC
abundance: -
v_gene: TRBV7-7
j_gene: TRBJ2-1
len: 15
d_gene: TRBD2

CDR3aa: CASSIPGQGGYGYTF
CDR3nt: TGTGCCAGTAGTATACCGGGACAGGGTGGCTATGGCTACACCTTC
abundance: few
v_gene: TRBV19
j_gene: TRBJ1-2
len: 15
d_gene: TRBD1

CDR3aa: CSARATGPVTDTQYF
CDR3nt: TGCAGTGCTAGAGCGACAGGGCCGGTCACAGATACGCAGTATTTT
abundance: few
v_gene: TRBV20-1
j_gene: TRBJ2-3
len: 15
d_gene: TRBD1

CDR3aa: CSANDRTEKLFF
CDR3nt: TGCAGTGCCAACGACAGGACTGAAAAACTGTTTTTT
abundance: -
v_gene: TRBV20-1
j_gene: TRBJ1-4
len: 12
d_gene: -

CDR3aa: CASSLAGPPNSPLHF
CDR3nt: TGTGCCAGCAGCTTAGCGGGACCGCCTAATTCACCCCTCCACTTT
abundance: -
v_gene: TRBV7-2
j_gene: TRBJ1-6
len: 15
d_gene: -

CDR3aa: CASNIGFGNTEAFF
CDR3nt: TGTGCCAGCAACATCGGGTTCGGGAACACTGAAGCTTTCTTT
abundance: -
v_gene: TRBV28
j_gene: TRBJ1-1
len: 14
d_gene: -

CDR3aa: CASTRTRNTEAFF
CDR3nt: TGTGCCAGCACCCGAACAAGGAACACTGAAGCTTTCTTT
abundance: few
v_gene: TRBV12-3/TRBV12-4
j_gene: TRBJ1-1
len: 13
d_gene: -

CDR3aa: CASSGRGVQRWATQYF
CDR3nt: TGCGCCAGCAGTGGCCGCGGAGTTCAACGTTGGGCGACGCAGTATTTT
abundance: -
v_gene: TRBV10-1
j_gene: TRBJ2-3
len: 16
d_gene: -

CDR3aa: CASSALGQVYTEAFF
CDR3nt: TGTGCCAGCAGCGCCCTGGGACAGGTTTACACTGAAGCTTTCTTT
abundance: -
v_gene: TRBV7-8
j_gene: TRBJ1-1
len: 15
d_gene: TRBD1

CDR3aa: CASSPAGQGWQPQHF
CDR3nt: TGTGCCAGCAGCCCCGCAGGGCAGGGTTGGCAGCCCCAGCATTTT
abundance: few
v_gene: TRBV2
j_gene: TRBJ1-5
len: 15
d_gene: -

CDR3aa: CASSSSRRGNSNYGYTF
CDR3nt: TGTGCCAGCAGTTCCAGTCGCCGGGGCAACTCTAACTATGGCTACACCTTC
abundance: few
v_gene: TRBV6-2/TRBV6-3
j_gene: TRBJ1-2
len: 17
d_gene: -

CDR3aa: CASSLNPGGTGELFF
CDR3nt: TGCGCCAGCAGCTTGAACCCAGGGGGCACCGGGGAGCTGTTTTTT
abundance: -
v_gene: TRBV5-1
j_gene: TRBJ2-2
len: 15
d_gene: TRBD1

CDR3aa: CAVAENTEAFF
CDR3nt: TGTGCCGTGGCAGAGAACACTGAAGCTTTCTTT
abundance: -
v_gene: TRBV6-2/TRBV6-3
j_gene: TRBJ1-1
len: 11
d_gene: -

CDR3aa: CASSGGQGGNSPRHF
CDR3nt: TGTGCCAGCAGCGGGGGACAGGGAGGGAATTCACCCCGCCACTTT
abundance: -
v_gene: TRBV7-9
j_gene: TRBJ1-6
len: 15
d_gene: TRBD1

CDR3aa: CSAREGVNQPQHF
CDR3nt: TGCAGTGCTAGGGAGGGAGTAAATCAGCCCCAGCATTTT
abundance: large
v_gene: TRBV20-1
j_gene: TRBJ1-5
len: 13
d_gene: -

CDR3aa: CASLPWGSVFGDTQYF
CDR3nt: TGTGCCAGCCTCCCCTGGGGTTCGGTGTTCGGAGATACGCAGTATTTT
abundance: -
v_gene: TRBV27
j_gene: TRBJ2-3
len: 16
d_gene: -

CDR3aa: CASRDRGRNGIQPQHF
CDR3nt: TGTGCCAGCCGGGACAGGGGGCGAAACGGAATTCAGCCCCAGCATTTT
abundance: -
v_gene: TRBV19
j_gene: TRBJ1-5
len: 16
d_gene: TRBD1

CDR3aa: CAIKGPQETQYF
CDR3nt: TGTGCCATCAAAGGTCCGCAAGAGACCCAGTACTTC
abundance: few
v_gene: TRBV10-3
j_gene: TRBJ2-5
len: 12
d_gene: -

CDR3aa: CSASTLLTARGLSDYGYTF
CDR3nt: TGCAGTGCTAGTACTCTCCTTACAGCTCGGGGGTTATCCGACTATGGCTACACCTTC
abundance: few
v_gene: TRBV20-1
j_gene: TRBJ1-2
len: 19
d_gene: -

CDR3aa: CAWSVVRGAGYGYTF
CDR3nt: TGTGCCTGGAGTGTTGTCAGGGGCGCCGGCTATGGCTACACCTTC
abundance: -
v_gene: TRBV30
j_gene: TRBJ1-2
len: 15
d_gene: -

CDR3aa: CASSLRQRLWDTEAFF
CDR3nt: TGTGCCAGCAGCCTAAGACAGCGCTTATGGGACACTGAAGCTTTCTTT
abundance: few
v_gene: TRBV11-2
j_gene: TRBJ1-1
len: 16
d_gene: -

CDR3aa: CASTIGPAAPEAFF
CDR3nt: TGTGCCAGTACCATCGGACCGGCGGCTCCTGAAGCTTTCTTT
abundance: few
v_gene: TRBV19
j_gene: TRBJ1-1
len: 14
d_gene: -

CDR3aa: CASSQVSGQGAYEQYF
CDR3nt: TGTGCCAGCAGCCAAGTCTCAGGACAGGGGGCGTACGAGCAGTACTTC
abundance: few
v_gene: TRBV7-2
j_gene: TRBJ2-7
len: 16
d_gene: TRBD1

CDR3aa: CASSYSWTGGEQFF
CDR3nt: TGTGCCAGCAGTTACTCTTGGACAGGGGGCGAGCAGTTCTTC
abundance: -
v_gene: TRBV6-5
j_gene: TRBJ2-1
len: 14
d_gene: TRBD1

CDR3aa: CASSGGRAYEQYF
CDR3nt: TGCGCCAGCAGTGGGGGCAGAGCTTACGAGCAGTACTTC
abundance: -
v_gene: TRBV10-1
j_gene: TRBJ2-7
len: 13
d_gene: -

CDR3aa: CATSRDLRGDEAFF
CDR3nt: TGTGCCACCAGCAGAGATTTGAGAGGGGATGAAGCTTTCTTT
abundance: -
v_gene: TRBV15
j_gene: TRBJ1-1
len: 14
d_gene: -

CDR3aa: CASSSNRGSAEGFSATQYF
CDR3nt: TGCGCCAGCAGCTCCAACAGGGGCTCAGCGGAGGGTTTTTCGGCGACCCAGTACTTC
abundance: -
v_gene: TRBV5-1
j_gene: TRBJ2-5
len: 19
d_gene: -